One sample yielded the 19 T cell receptor beta chains listed below, sequenced in a study of Ad26.COV2.S vaccination and SARS-CoV-2 variants. The repertoire was sequenced with immunoSEQ multiplex PCR; TCRdb's copy has only in-frame clones and lacks some. The sample has 290,000 or so clones; about 90% are singletons. The sample's treatment: over 15 received Ad26.COV2.S at low or high dose, single or two shots; several received placebo; per-sample allocation not given. The study sampled participants on day 63 after the first vaccine or placebo injection. Sequencing used peripheral blood, obtained in a trial of Ad26.COV2.S vaccine versus placebo. The origin of the receptors is a person between 18 and 59 years old who received the Ad26.COV2.S COVID-19 vaccine or a placebo.

This clone was seen once. This chain links TRBV27 with TRBJ2-7; 7 bases match TRBD2. CDR1 is MNHEY and CDR2 is SMNVEV in the germline V gene (reference sequence). With 5 bases clipped from V and 3 bases from J, the junction kept 7 bases outside the gene matches. CDR3 length equals 14 residues. CDR3 sequence reads: CASSKVAGSYEQYF. CDR3 DNA sequence: TGTGCCAGCAGTAAAGTAGCGGGCAGCTACGAGCAGTACTTC.

This clone occurred a few times. The rearrangement uses TRBV7-9 and TRBJ2-6; D not resolved. The germline V and J ends were trimmed by 5 bases and 10 bases, with 3 bases remaining between them. There are 10 residues in the CDR3. Germline V lookup: CDR1 SEHNR, CDR2 FQNEAQ (reference sequence). The chain's CDR3 is CASSINVLTF. For the CDR3, the DNA is TGTGCCAGCAGCATAAACGTCCTGACTTTC.

This clone was seen only a few times. The gene calls are TRBV7-2 and TRBJ1-3; possibly TRBD1 for D (5 bases). V was pared by 2 bases and J by 2 bases, with 13 bases between. The CDR3 contains 16 residues. The V gene's germline CDR1 is SGHTA and CDR2 FQGNSA. This CDR3 is CASSLKEGPPGNTIYF. In nucleotides, the CDR3 is TGTGCCAGCAGCTTAAAAGAGGGACCGCCTGGAAACACCATATATTTT.

The gene calls are TRBV13 and TRBJ2-7, with D maybe TRBD2 (6 bases). Per germline, CDR1 PRHDT and CDR2 FYEKMQ (reference sequence). V was pared by 3 bases and J by 0 bases, with 9 bases between. The CDR3 sequence is 14 residues long. The CDR3 region has the DNA TGTGCCAGCAGCTTCTCGACTAGCTCCTACGAGCAGTACTTC. Encoded protein: CASSFSTSSYEQYF.

The chain has TRBV28 and TRBJ1-5; D uncertain. V dropped 7 bases and J dropped 3 bases, with 10 bases sitting between them. Germline V lookup: CDR1 MDHEN, CDR2 SYDVKM. The CDR3 has 13 residues. The CDR3 region is CASTLGANQPQHF. DNA of the CDR3: TGTGCCAGCACCCTAGGAGCCAATCAGCCCCAGCATTTT.

J is TRBJ2-1 and V is TRBV11-2, with 14 bases aligning to TRBD2. The CDR3 is 14 residues long. V lost 5 bases and J lost 9; bases outside the gene matches: 3. CDR1 and CDR2 from the germline V gene are SGHAT and FQNNGV. CDR3 bases: TGTGCCAGCAGCAGACTAGCGGGAGGGGGTGAGCAGTTCTTC. It specifies CASSRLAGGGEQFF.

The chain recombines TRBV6-5 with TRBJ2-7, with 7 bases that match TRBD1. The CDR3 covers 15 residues. The trim removed 0 bases at V and 4 bases at J, leaving 6 bases unmatched. CDR1 is MNHEY, CDR2 SVGAGI, per germline. Here the CDR3 DNA reads TGTGCCAGCAGTTACTCGATTCCAGGGGGTTACGAGCAGTACTTC. Protein: CASSYSIPGGYEQYF.

The chain links TRBV28 to TRBJ2-5; tentative D call: TRBD2 (6 bases). This CDR3 spans 14 amino acids. Germline V lookup: CDR1 MDHEN, CDR2 SYDVKM. V gave up 2 bases and J gave up 1 base, with 8 bases separating them. The CDR3: CASSLLARQETQYF. Here the CDR3 DNA reads TGTGCCAGCAGTTTACTAGCGCGCCAAGAGACCCAGTACTTC.

This clone was detected only once. This sequence joins TRBV5-1 and TRBJ2-3; D may match TRBD1 or TRBD2 (5 bases each). The CDR3 runs 15 residues. CDR1 is SGHRS and CDR2 is YFSETQ in the germline V gene. The ends were cut back, 0 bases at V and 5 bases at J, with 13 bases in the middle. Written as DNA, the CDR3 is TGCGCCAGCAGCTTGGGGGGCGGGTCTCAAGATACGCAGTATTTT. It specifies CASSLGGGSQDTQYF. Looking up the rest from reference TRBV5-1 and TRBJ2-3 gives the full variable domain: KAGVTQTPRYLIKTRGQQVTLSCSPISGHRSVSWYQQTPGQGLQFLFEYFSETQRNKGNFPGRFSGRQFSNSRSEMNVSTLELGDSALYLCASSLGGGSQDTQYFGPGTRLTVL.

This chain links TRBV11-2 with TRBJ2-5; 9 bases match TRBD2. This CDR3 has 14 amino acids. Unmatched junction bases numbered 6, after V lost 8 bases and J lost 2 bases. Germline CDR1 is SGHAT and CDR2 is FQNNGV. CDR3 sequence (DNA): TGTGCCAGCTCCGGACTAGCGACACAAGAGACCCAGTACTTC. It translates to CASSGLATQETQYF.

This clone was counted a few times. V usage is TRBV12-5 and J usage is TRBJ2-1; 13 nucleotides line up with TRBD2. V dropped 5 bases and J dropped 6; count of bases not matched to a gene: 1. Germline V gene lookup returns CDR1 LGHNT and CDR2 FRNRAP. There are 14 residues in the CDR3. The CDR3 protein is CASGTSGGVNEQFF. The CDR3 DNA reads TGTGCTAGTGGTACTAGCGGGGGGGTCAATGAGCAGTTCTTC.

This clone was counted once. The DNA is left out, because the CDR3 cannot be placed on it with certainty; the CDR3 is given as TCRdb lists it. The V call is TRBV28, the J call TRBJ1-4; TRBD1, the table's D call, was not compared with the DNA. Per the germline V gene, CDR1 is MDHEN and CDR2 is SYDVKM. The CDR3 is 16 residues long, ends included. CDR3 in amino acids: CASSFGSGQGREKLFF.

A single count supports this clone. J is TRBJ2-1 and V is TRBV9; 10 bases match TRBD2. CDR1 and CDR2 from the germline V gene are SGDLS and YYNGEE. Trimming removed 4 bases from V and 4 bases from J; junction bases left unmatched: 8. This CDR3 contains 16 residues. CDR3 protein: CASSPSGSSPYNEQFF. The CDR3 nucleotides read TGTGCCAGCAGCCCTAGCGGGAGCTCCCCTTACAATGAGCAGTTCTTC. The full variable domain, in which reference TRBV9 and TRBJ2-1 provide the parts outside the CDR3, is DSGVTQTPKHLITATGQRVTLRCSPRSGDLSVYWYQQSLDQGLQFLIQYYNGEERAKGNILERFSAQQFPDLHSELNLSSLELGDSALYFCASSPSGSSPYNEQFFGPGTRLTVL.

V gene TRBV5-1 combines with J gene TRBJ1-6; TRBD1 might be the D (5 bases). The CDR3 is 15 residues long. The germline V gene encodes CDR1 SGHRS and CDR2 YFSETQ. Between the trimmed V and J ends, which lost 4 bases and 9 bases, there was a span of 17 bases. CDR3 residues: CASSARRGIGSPLHF. The CDR3 DNA sequence: TGCGCCAGCAGCGCGAGAAGGGGTATAGGTTCACCCCTCCACTTT.

This clone was observed a single time. The chain combines TRBV7-9 with TRBJ2-3; 10 bases fit TRBD1. With V trimmed by 2 bases and J by 5 bases, 13 bases remained unmatched. The CDR3 is made up of 18 amino acids. Germline V gene data show CDR1 as SEHNR and CDR2 as FQNEAQ (reference sequence). The CDR3 DNA reads TGTGCCAGCAGCTTATCTGTGGGACAGGGGAGCAACCAAGATACGCAGTATTTT. Amino acid sequence: CASSLSVGQGSNQDTQYF.

The chain carries TRBV19 and TRBJ1-6; 12 bases align to TRBD1. The CDR3 extends over 17 amino acids. V gave up 3 bases and J gave up 7 bases; unmatched junction bases: 7. CDR1 is LNHDA and CDR2 is SQIVND in the germline V gene (reference sequence). The CDR3 protein is CASSILIGTGGNSPLHF. In DNA, the CDR3 is TGTGCCAGTAGTATTTTAATCGGGACAGGGGGCAATTCACCCCTCCACTTT.

The gene calls are TRBV2 and TRBJ1-5; TRBD1 aligns across 8 bases. The CDR3 length is 13 residues. The germline V gene has CDR1 SNHLY and CDR2 FYNNEI. The trim removed 6 bases at V and 7 bases at J, leaving 5 bases unmatched. CDR3 in amino acids: CASRGTGRQPQHF. The CDR3 DNA reads as TGTGCCAGCAGGGGGACAGGCCGACAGCCCCAGCATTTT. Using reference TRBV2 and TRBJ1-5 for the parts outside the CDR3, the full variable domain is EPEVTQTPSHQVTQMGQEVILRCVPISNHLYFYWYRQILGQKVEFLVSFYNNEISEKSEIFDDQFSVERPDGSNFTLKIRSTKLEDSAMYFCASRGTGRQPQHFGDGTRLSIL.

The chain recombines TRBV7-9 with TRBJ2-7; 7 nucleotides line up with TRBD2. The junction had 10 bases not matched to a gene; V was cut back by 4 bases and J by 1 base. The CDR3 contains 16 residues. Looked up from germline, CDR1 is SEHNR and CDR2 is FQNEAQ (reference sequence). This CDR3 is CASSSTSPRRSYEQYF. CDR3 coding DNA: TGTGCCAGCAGCTCGACTAGCCCCAGGAGGTCCTACGAGCAGTACTTC.

In this sample, this clone turned up once. The chain combines TRBV10-3 with TRBJ1-1, with D perhaps TRBD1 (5 bases). The ends were cut back, 0 bases at V and 2 bases at J, with 10 bases in the middle. The CDR3 is 15 residues long. Per germline, CDR1 ENHRY and CDR2 SYGVKD. In DNA form, the CDR3 reads TGTGCCATCAGTGAGTCGGGGGAACTTAACACTGAAGCTTTCTTT. Its translation is CAISESGELNTEAFF.